The clone carrying this T cell receptor (beta chain) has at least ten counts. The germline V gene encodes CDR1 LNHNV and CDR2 YYDKDF (reference sequence). After removal of 0 bases from V and 5 bases from J, the junction contained 5 bases not matched to a gene. This CDR3 spans 15 amino acids. The TCR library protocol was used to attach unique molecular identifiers. These identifiers were attached to individual cDNA molecules. TCRdb fed the 5' RACE reads into MiXCR, producing one record per CDR3 protein. The sample lists 65,000 to 75,000 distinct CDR3 sequences; roughly 4.8% were seen once. This entry comes from a study of early T cells in non-severe SARS-CoV-2 infection.

The sample was whole blood, taken at baseline. The receptor's source is an adult who was a healthcare worker with PCR-confirmed SARS-CoV-2 infection or an uninfected control (not recorded which). The donor label of this sample is uncertain. This chain uses TRBV15 with TRBJ1-2; the match to TRBD1 covers 8 bases. The CDR3 DNA follows: TGTGCCACCAGCAGAGATCGCAGGGGGCGGTATGGCTACACCTTC. Residues: CATSRDRRGRYGYTF.